This record looks at one TCR beta chain sequence and its context. This record comes from a study of blood T cell repertoires in COVID-19. Study background: Samples taken during acute and convalescent COVID-19 were collected in the United States, Italy and Spain. PBMCs, B-cell-depleted T cells, or T cells were the source of the cDNA or gDNA that made up the material.

Trimming removed 6 bases from V and 6 bases from J, with 11 bases in between. From germline, CDR1 is LNHDA and CDR2 SQIVND (reference sequence). This CDR3 is built from 13 residues. Produced via immunoSEQ multiplex PCR; TCRdb's table is partial and in-frame only. The sample carries fewer than 500,000 clones, 86% recorded once. The chain links TRBV19 to TRBJ1-4; tentative D call: TRBD1 (6 bases). This sequence originates from a woman in her thirties with active or convalescent COVID-19. The specimen was peripheral blood. CDR3 sequence (DNA): TGTGCCAGTAGAGGGGGGGCGCATGAAAAACTGTTTTTT. This encodes CASRGGAHEKLFF.